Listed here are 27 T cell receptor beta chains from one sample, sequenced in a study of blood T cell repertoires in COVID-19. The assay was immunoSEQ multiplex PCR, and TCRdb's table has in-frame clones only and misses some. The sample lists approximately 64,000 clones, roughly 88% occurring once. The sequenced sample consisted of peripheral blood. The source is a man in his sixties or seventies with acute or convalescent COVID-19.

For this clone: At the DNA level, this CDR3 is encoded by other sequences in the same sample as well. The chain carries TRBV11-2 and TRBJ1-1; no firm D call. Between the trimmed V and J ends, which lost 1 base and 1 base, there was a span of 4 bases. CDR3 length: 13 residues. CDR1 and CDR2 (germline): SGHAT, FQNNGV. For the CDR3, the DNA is TGTGCCAGCAGCTTAGGGCCGAACACTGAAGCTTTCTTT. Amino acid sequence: CASSLGPNTEAFF.

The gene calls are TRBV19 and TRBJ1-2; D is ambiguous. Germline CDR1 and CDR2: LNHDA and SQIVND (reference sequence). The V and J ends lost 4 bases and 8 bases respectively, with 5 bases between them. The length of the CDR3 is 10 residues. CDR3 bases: TGTGCCAGTAGTAGAGGCGGCTACACCTTC. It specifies CASSRGGYTF.

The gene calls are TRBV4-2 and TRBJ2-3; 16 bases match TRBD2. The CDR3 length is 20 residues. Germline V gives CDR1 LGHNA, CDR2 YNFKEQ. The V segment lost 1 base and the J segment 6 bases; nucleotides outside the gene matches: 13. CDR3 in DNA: TGTGCCAGCAGCCAAGCGGGTCCGGGACTAGCGGGGGGGGGAGCCGATACGCAGTATTTT. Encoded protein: CASSQAGPGLAGGGADTQYF.

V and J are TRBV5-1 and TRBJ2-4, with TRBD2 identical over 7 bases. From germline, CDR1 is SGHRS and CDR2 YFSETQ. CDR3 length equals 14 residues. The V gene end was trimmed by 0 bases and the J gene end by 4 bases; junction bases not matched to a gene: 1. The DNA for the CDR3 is TGCGCCAGCAGCTTGGGGCGGGAGAAAAACATTCAGTACTTC. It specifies CASSLGREKNIQYF.

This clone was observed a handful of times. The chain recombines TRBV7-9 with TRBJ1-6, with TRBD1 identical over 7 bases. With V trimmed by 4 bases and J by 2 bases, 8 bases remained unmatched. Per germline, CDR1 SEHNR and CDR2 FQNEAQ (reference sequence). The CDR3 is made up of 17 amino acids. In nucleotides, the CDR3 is TGTGCCAGCAGCTCCCCGACAGGGACCCCCTATAATTCACCCCTCCACTTT. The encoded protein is CASSSPTGTPYNSPLHF. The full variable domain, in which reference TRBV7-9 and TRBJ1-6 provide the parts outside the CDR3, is DTGVSQNPRHKITKRGQNVTFRCDPISEHNRLYWYRQTLGQGPEFLTYFQNEAQLEKSRLLSDRFSAERPKGSFSTLEIQRTEQGDSAMYLCASSSPTGTPYNSPLHFGNGTRLTVT.

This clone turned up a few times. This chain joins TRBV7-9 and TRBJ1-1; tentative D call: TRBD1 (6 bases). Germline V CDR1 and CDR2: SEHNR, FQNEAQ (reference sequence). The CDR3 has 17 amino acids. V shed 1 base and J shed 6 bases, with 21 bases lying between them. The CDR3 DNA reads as TGTGCCAGCAGCTTAGACTTGATCAGGGGCCGGACGGCTGAAGCTTTCTTT. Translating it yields CASSLDLIRGRTAEAFF.

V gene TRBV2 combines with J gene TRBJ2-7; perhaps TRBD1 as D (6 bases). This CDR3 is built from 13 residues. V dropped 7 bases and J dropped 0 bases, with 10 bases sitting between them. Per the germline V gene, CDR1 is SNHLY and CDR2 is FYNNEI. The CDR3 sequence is CASTGQYSYEQYF. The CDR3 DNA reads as TGTGCCAGCACCGGACAGTACTCCTACGAGCAGTACTTC.

CDR3 DNA sequence: TGTGCCAGCAGTTCCACAGGGCTGACGGGAAACACCATATATTTT. Translating gives CASSSTGLTGNTIYF. The chain combines TRBV27 with TRBJ1-3; weak D call: TRBD1 (6 bases). V was clipped by 4 bases and J by 4 bases, with 14 bases between them. The germline gives CDR1 MNHEY, CDR2 SMNVEV (reference sequence). The CDR3 has 15 amino acids.

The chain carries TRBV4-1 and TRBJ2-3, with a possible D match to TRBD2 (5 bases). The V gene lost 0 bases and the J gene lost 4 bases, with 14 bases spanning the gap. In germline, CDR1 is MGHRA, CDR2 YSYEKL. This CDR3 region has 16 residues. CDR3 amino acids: CASSQDYRGMADTQYF. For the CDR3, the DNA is TGCGCCAGCAGCCAAGATTATCGGGGAATGGCAGATACGCAGTATTTT.

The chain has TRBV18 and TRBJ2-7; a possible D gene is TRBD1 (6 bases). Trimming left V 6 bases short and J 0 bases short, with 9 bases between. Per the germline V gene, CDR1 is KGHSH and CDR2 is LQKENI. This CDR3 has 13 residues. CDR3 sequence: CASSTGISYEQYF. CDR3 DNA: TGTGCCAGCTCGACAGGTATCTCCTACGAGCAGTACTTC.

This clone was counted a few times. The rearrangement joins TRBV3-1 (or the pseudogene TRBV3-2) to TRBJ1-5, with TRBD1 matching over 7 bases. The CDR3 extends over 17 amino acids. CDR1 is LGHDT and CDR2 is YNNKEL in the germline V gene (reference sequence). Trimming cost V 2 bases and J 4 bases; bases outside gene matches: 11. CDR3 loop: CASSQNTGAFSNQPQHF. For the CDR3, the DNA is TGTGCCAGCAGCCAAAACACAGGGGCCTTCTCTAATCAGCCCCAGCATTTT.

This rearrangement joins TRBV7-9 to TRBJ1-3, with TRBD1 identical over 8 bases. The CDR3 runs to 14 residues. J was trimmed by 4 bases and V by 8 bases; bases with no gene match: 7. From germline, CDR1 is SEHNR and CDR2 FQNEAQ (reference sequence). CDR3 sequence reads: CASGRTGQGNTIYF. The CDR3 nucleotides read TGTGCCAGCGGAAGGACAGGGCAAGGAAACACCATATATTTT.

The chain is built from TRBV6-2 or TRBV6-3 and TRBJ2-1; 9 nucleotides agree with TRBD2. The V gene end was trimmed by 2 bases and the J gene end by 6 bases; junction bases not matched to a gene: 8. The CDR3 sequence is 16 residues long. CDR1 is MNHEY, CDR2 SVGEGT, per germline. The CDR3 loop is CASSYPASGAGNEQFF. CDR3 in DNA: TGTGCCAGCAGTTACCCCGCTAGCGGGGCGGGCAATGAGCAGTTCTTC.

The CDR3 spells CASATGTGHRSGNTIYF. The CDR3 nucleotides read TGTGCCAGCGCTACAGGGACAGGCCACCGCTCTGGAAACACCATATATTTT. The J gene is TRBJ1-3, the V gene TRBV5-8; 8 nucleotides agree with TRBD1. V was clipped by 7 bases and J by 0 bases; unmatched bases: 12. Germline values: CDR1 SGHTS, CDR2 YDEGEE. The CDR3 runs 17 residues.

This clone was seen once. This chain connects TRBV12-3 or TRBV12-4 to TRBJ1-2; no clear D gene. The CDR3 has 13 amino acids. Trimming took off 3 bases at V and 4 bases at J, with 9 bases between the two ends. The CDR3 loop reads CASSLGRSYGYTF. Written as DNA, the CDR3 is TGTGCCAGCAGTTTGGGGAGGAGCTATGGCTACACCTTC.

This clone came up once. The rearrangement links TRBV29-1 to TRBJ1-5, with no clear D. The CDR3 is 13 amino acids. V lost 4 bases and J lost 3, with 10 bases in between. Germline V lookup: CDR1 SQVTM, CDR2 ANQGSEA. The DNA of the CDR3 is TGCAGCGTTGCGTCGAGTCCCAATCAGCCCCAGCATTTT. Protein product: CSVASSPNQPQHF.

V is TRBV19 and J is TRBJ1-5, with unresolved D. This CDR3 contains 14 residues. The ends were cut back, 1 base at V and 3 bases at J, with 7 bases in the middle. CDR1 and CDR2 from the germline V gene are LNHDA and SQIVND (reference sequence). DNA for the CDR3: TGTGCCAGTAGTATAGGGGCAGACAATCAGCCCCAGCATTTT. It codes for CASSIGADNQPQHF.

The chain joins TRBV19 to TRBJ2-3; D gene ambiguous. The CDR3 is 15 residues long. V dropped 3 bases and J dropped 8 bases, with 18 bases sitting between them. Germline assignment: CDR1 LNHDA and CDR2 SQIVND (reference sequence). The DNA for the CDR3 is TGTGCCAGTAGTATCCCCGACACCCCCATGGTTACGCAGTATTTT. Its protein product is CASSIPDTPMVTQYF.

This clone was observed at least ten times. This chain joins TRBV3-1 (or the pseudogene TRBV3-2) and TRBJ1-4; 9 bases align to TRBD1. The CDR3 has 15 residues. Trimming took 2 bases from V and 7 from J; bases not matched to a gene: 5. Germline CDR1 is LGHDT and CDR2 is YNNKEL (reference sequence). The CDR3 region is CASSQTGTGSEKLFF. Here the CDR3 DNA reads TGTGCCAGCAGCCAAACCGGGACAGGGAGTGAAAAACTGTTTTTT.

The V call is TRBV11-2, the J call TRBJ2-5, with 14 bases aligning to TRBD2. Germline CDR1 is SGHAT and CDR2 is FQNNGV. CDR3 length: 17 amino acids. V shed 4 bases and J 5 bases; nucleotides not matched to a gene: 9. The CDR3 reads CASSSGTSGGPRETQYF. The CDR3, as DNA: TGTGCCAGCAGCTCAGGGACTAGCGGGGGCCCTCGGGAGACCCAGTACTTC.

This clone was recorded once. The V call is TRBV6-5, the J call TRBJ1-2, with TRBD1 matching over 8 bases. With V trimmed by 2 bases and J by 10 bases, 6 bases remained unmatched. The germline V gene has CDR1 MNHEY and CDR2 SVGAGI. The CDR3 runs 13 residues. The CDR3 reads CASSYGPDRVYTF. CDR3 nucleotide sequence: TGTGCCAGCAGTTACGGTCCGGACAGGGTCTACACCTTC.

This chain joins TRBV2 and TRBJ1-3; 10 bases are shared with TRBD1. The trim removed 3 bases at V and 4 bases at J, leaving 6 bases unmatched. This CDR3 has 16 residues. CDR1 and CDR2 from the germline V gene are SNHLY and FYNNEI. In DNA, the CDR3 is TGTGCCAGCAGTGACGGGGGGACAGGGGTAGGAAACACCATATATTTT. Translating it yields CASSDGGTGVGNTIYF.

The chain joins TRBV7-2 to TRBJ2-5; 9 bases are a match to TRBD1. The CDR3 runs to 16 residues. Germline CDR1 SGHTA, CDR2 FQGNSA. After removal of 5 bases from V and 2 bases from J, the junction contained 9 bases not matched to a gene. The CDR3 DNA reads TGTGCCAGCAGCCTGAACCCCGGGACAGGGCAAGAGACCCAGTACTTC. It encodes CASSLNPGTGQETQYF. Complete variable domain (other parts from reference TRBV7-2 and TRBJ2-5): GAGVSQSPSNKVTEKGKDVELRCDPISGHTALYWYRQSLGQGLEFLIYFQGNSAPDKSGLPSDRFSAERTGGSVSTLTIQRTQQEDSAVYLCASSLNPGTGQETQYFGPGTRLLVL.

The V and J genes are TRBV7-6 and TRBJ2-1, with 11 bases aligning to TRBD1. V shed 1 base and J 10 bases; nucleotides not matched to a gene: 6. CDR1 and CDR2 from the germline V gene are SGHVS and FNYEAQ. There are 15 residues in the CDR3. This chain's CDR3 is CASSLGTGGLGEQFF. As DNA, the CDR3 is TGTGCCAGCAGCTTAGGGACAGGGGGCTTAGGAGAGCAGTTCTTC.

DNA of the CDR3: TGTGCCAGCATTTCTTCTGGAAACACCATATATTTT. This codes for CASISSGNTIYF. The V call is TRBV6-5, the J call TRBJ1-3; the D is unclear. V was pared by 7 bases and J by 1 base, with 5 bases between. The CDR3 contains 12 residues. Germline V gene lookup returns CDR1 MNHEY and CDR2 SVGAGI.

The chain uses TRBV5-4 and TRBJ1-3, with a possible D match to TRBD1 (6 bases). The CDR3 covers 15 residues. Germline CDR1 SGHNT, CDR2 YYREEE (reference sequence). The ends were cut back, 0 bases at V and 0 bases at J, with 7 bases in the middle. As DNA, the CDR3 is TGTGCCAGCAGCTTGGGGACAGCCTCTGGAAACACCATATATTTT. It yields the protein CASSLGTASGNTIYF.

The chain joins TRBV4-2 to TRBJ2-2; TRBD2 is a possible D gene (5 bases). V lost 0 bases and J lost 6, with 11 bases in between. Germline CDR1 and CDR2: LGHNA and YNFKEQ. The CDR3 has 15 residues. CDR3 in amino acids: CASSQDPGTAGELFF. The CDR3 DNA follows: TGTGCCAGCAGCCAAGATCCGGGAACGGCCGGGGAGCTGTTTTTT.